The 21 T cell receptor beta chains below come from one sample, sequenced in a study of T cell responses to AZD1222 COVID-19 vaccine. Method: immunoSEQ multiplex PCR; TCRdb's copy keeps in-frame clones and lacks some. The sample carries 100,000 to 150,000 clones, approximately 89% recorded once. This specimen consisted of peripheral blood, obtained on day 0 of AZD1222 vaccination. The receptors were sampled from an adult in good health.

CDR3 residues: CASRHGRCALNTEAFF. CDR3 bases: TGTGCCAGCAGACACGGACGGTGTGCACTGAACACTGAAGCTTTCTTT. The genes are TRBV6-4 and TRBJ1-1; D remains unclear. The CDR3 length is 16 residues. V lost 6 bases and J 0 bases, leaving 17 bases between the germline ends. CDR1 is MRHNA, CDR2 SNTAGT, per germline.

The chain has TRBV18 and TRBJ1-1; a possible D gene is TRBD1 (6 bases). This CDR3 has 17 residues. Looked up from germline, CDR1 is KGHSH and CDR2 is LQKENI. V lost 6 bases and J lost 1, with 21 bases in between. CDR3: CASSPSGTPRENTEAFF. The CDR3, as DNA: TGTGCCAGCTCGCCGTCCGGGACACCGAGGGAGAACACTGAAGCTTTCTTT.

This clone was found many times. The chain combines TRBV3-1 (or the pseudogene TRBV3-2) with TRBJ1-5, with D uncertain. CDR1 and CDR2 from the germline V gene are LGHDT and YNNKEL (reference sequence). This CDR3 has 14 amino acids. In DNA form, the CDR3 reads TGTGCTTGTGGAGTCAGCCATAGCAATCAGCCCCAGCATTTT. Translated, it gives CACGVSHSNQPQHF.

The chain carries TRBV28 and TRBJ2-7; possibly TRBD1 or TRBD2 for D (6 bases each). Germline CDR1 is MDHEN and CDR2 is SYDVKM. The ends were cut back, 8 bases at V and 3 bases at J, with 11 bases in the middle. CDR3 size: 12 residues. The CDR3, as DNA: TGTGCCAGCCGGGGGCTAATCTACGAGCAGTACTTC. As protein: CASRGLIYEQYF.

J is TRBJ2-1 and V is TRBV5-6; weak D call: TRBD2 (5 bases). CDR1 is SGHDT and CDR2 is YYEEEE in the germline V gene. The CDR3 loop spans 15 amino acids. The V end lost 0 bases, the J end lost 7 bases, and 14 bases lay between the germline ends. CDR3 DNA: TGTGCCAGCAGCTTGGTGAGGGAGCTCCGAAATGAGCAGTTCTTC. Its translation is CASSLVRELRNEQFF.

The chain recombines TRBV7-2 with TRBJ1-1; D remains unclear. V was shortened by 5 bases and J by 1 base, with 14 bases between the two germline ends. The CDR3 is made up of 15 amino acids. CDR1 SGHTA and CDR2 FQGNSA come from the germline V gene. The CDR3: CASSLRTFQNTEAFF. The CDR3 DNA reads TGTGCCAGCAGCCTGAGGACTTTTCAGAACACTGAAGCTTTCTTT.

The chain combines TRBV19 with TRBJ1-1; 7 bases agree with TRBD1. Trimming took 3 bases from V and 3 from J; bases not matched to a gene: 4. The CDR3 sequence is 14 residues long. Germline CDR1 reads LNHDA; CDR2 reads SQIVND (reference sequence). Written as DNA, the CDR3 is TGTGCCAGTAGTATGGAAAGGGGGCACACTGAAGCTTTCTTT. Amino acids: CASSMERGHTEAFF.

The genes are TRBV11-3 and TRBJ2-1; D may be TRBD1 (5 bases). Germline lookup yields CDR1 SGHNT and CDR2 YENEEA. V was trimmed by 3 bases and J by 7 bases, leaving 10 bases between them. The CDR3 spans 13 residues. The chain's CDR3 is CASSFASGNEQFF. The CDR3 DNA reads as TGTGCCAGCAGCTTCGCCTCAGGGAATGAGCAGTTCTTC.

This chain joins TRBV18 and TRBJ1-2; no clear D. Trimming took 3 bases from V and 3 from J, leaving 11 bases between them. The germline gives CDR1 KGHSH, CDR2 LQKENI. The CDR3 consists of 14 residues. CDR3 nucleotide sequence: TGTGCCAGCTCACCTACCGACTCGGACTATGGCTACACCTTC. It specifies CASSPTDSDYGYTF.

The J gene is TRBJ1-2, the V gene TRBV28, with 7 nucleotides matching TRBD1. J gave up 4 bases and V 3 bases, and 8 bases lay outside the gene matches. Germline V gene sequence: CDR1 MDHEN, CDR2 SYDVKM. This CDR3 is built from 15 residues. CDR3 DNA sequence: TGTGCCAGCAGTTTTCCGACAGGGTATAGCTATGGCTACACCTTC. It encodes CASSFPTGYSYGYTF.

The V gene is TRBV18, the J gene TRBJ1-1; the D is unclear. The CDR3 runs 14 residues. Germline assignment: CDR1 KGHSH and CDR2 LQKENI. With 4 bases removed from V and 5 bases from J, the gap between germline ends came to 14 bases. CDR3 sequence: CASSQDAGFTEAFF. The CDR3 DNA reads as TGTGCCAGCTCACAGGATGCGGGGTTTACTGAAGCTTTCTTT.

The J gene is TRBJ1-2, the V gene TRBV28; the D gene is possibly TRBD1 (5 bases). CDR1 is MDHEN, CDR2 SYDVKM, per germline. The CDR3 length is 16 residues. Trimming left V 7 bases short and J 4 bases short, with 22 bases between. The CDR3 nucleotides read TGTGCCAGCACCGAAGCCGGGACCCTAAGGATCTATGGCTACACCTTC. Translating gives CASTEAGTLRIYGYTF.

J is TRBJ2-1 and V is TRBV7-9, with 8 bases that match TRBD2. Trimming took 6 bases from V and 4 from J; bases not matched to a gene: 8. Germline CDR1 is SEHNR and CDR2 is FQNEAQ (reference sequence). The CDR3 covers 15 residues. Here the CDR3 reads CASSPGRARYNEQFF. CDR3 nucleotide sequence: TGTGCCAGCAGTCCCGGGAGGGCCAGGTACAATGAGCAGTTCTTC.

This clone is a singleton in its sample. The V gene is TRBV2, the J gene TRBJ1-1; D might be TRBD1 (5 bases). Germline assignment: CDR1 SNHLY and CDR2 FYNNEI. This CDR3 has 14 amino acids. V lost 4 bases to trimming and J lost 1 base, with 10 bases between them. The CDR3 reads CASSGRGANTEAFF. DNA of the CDR3: TGTGCCAGCAGTGGTAGAGGGGCGAACACTGAAGCTTTCTTT.

The rearrangement links TRBV5-1 to TRBJ1-1; D gene uncertain. CDR3 length: 15 amino acids. Deletions cut 3 bases from V and 1 base from J, with 13 bases between. The V gene's germline CDR1 is SGHRS and CDR2 YFSETQ. The CDR3 loop is CASSSSGNPNTEAFF. CDR3 coding DNA: TGCGCCAGCAGCTCCTCCGGGAACCCGAACACTGAAGCTTTCTTT.

The sample holds one count of this clone. The chain joins TRBV7-2 to TRBJ2-5; D might be TRBD1 or TRBD2, each matching 6 bases. Trimming shortened V by 6 bases and J by 5 bases, and 13 bases separated the two germline ends. Germline loops: CDR1 SGHTA, CDR2 FQGNSA. CDR3 length equals 13 residues. CDR3 sequence reads: CASRIGGRETQYF. Written as DNA, the CDR3 is TGTGCCAGCAGAATAGGGGGGAGGGAGACCCAGTACTTC.

The CDR3: CASSSLREGGSKQYF. CDR3 sequence (DNA): TGTGCCAGCAGTTCCCTGCGGGAAGGGGGCTCGAAGCAGTACTTC. The rearrangement uses TRBV28 and TRBJ2-7, with D tentatively TRBD1 (7 bases). The germline gives CDR1 MDHEN, CDR2 SYDVKM. This CDR3 region has 15 residues. Deletions cut 4 bases from V and 8 bases from J, with 21 bases between.

V and J are TRBV19 and TRBJ2-3; D not certain. V was pared by 3 bases and J by 6 bases, with 22 bases between. Per the germline V gene, CDR1 is LNHDA and CDR2 is SQIVND (reference sequence). This CDR3 comprises 17 residues. The CDR3 nucleotides are TGTGCCAGTAGTATGATGGCCAGTTTGGAGCTGGCGGATACGCAGTATTTT. Translated: CASSMMASLELADTQYF.

The chain is built from TRBV7-3 and TRBJ1-5; D not resolved. CDR3 length equals 13 residues. Trimming cost V 2 bases and J 9 bases, with 11 bases left between them. Germline loops: CDR1 SGHTA, CDR2 FQGTGA. The DNA of the CDR3 is TGTGCCAGCAGCTTAGAGTCCGGGTCGCCCCAGCATTTT. Its protein product is CASSLESGSPQHF. The entire variable domain, with the rest obtained from reference TRBV7-3 and TRBJ1-5, is as follows: GAGVSQTPSNKVTEKGKYVELRCDPISGHTALYWYRQSLGQGPEFLIYFQGTGAADDSGLPNDRFFAVRPEGSVSTLKIQRTERGDSAVYLCASSLESGSPQHFGDGTRLSIL.

This clone was seen a handful of times. The chain's CDR3 is CASSPGGAEAFF. Here the CDR3 DNA reads TGTGCCAGCAGTCCAGGAGGCGCCGAAGCTTTCTTT. The V gene is TRBV11-2, the J gene TRBJ1-1; no reliable D call. Trimming shortened V by 6 bases and J by 8 bases, and 13 bases separated the two germline ends. The CDR3 is 12 amino acids. The germline V gene has CDR1 SGHAT and CDR2 FQNNGV.

The J gene is TRBJ2-5, the V gene TRBV18; D possibly corresponds to TRBD1 (6 bases). The CDR3 extends over 13 amino acids. The germline V gene encodes CDR1 KGHSH and CDR2 LQKENI. Trimming stripped 2 bases from V and 3 bases from J, with 7 bases between. This CDR3 is CASSPYREETQYF. CDR3 DNA sequence: TGTGCCAGCTCACCATACAGGGAAGAGACCCAGTACTTC.